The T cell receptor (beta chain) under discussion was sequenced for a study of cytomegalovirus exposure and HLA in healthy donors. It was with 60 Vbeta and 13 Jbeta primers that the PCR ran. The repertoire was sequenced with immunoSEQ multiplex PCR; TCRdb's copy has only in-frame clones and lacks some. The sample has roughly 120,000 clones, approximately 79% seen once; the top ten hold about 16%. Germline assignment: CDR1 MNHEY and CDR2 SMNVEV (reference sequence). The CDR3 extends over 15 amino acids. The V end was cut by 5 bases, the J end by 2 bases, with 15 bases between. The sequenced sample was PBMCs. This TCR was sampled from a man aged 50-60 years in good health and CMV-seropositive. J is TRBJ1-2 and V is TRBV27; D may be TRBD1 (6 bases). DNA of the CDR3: TGTGCCAGCAGTCGCAGCGGCAGGGGAAACTATGGCTACACCTTC. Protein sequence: CASSRSGRGNYGYTF.